This paragraph covers one T cell receptor beta chain sequence. Germline values: CDR1 LGHNT, CDR2 FRNRAP. The CDR3 is 17 amino acids. The J segment lost 4 bases and the V segment lost 0 bases, leaving 10 bases of the junction unmatched. The data were taken from a study of blood T cell repertoires in COVID-19. Overall study: COVID-19 samples from acute and convalescent phases originated in the United States, Italy and Spain. T cells, B-cell-depleted T cells, or PBMCs supplied cDNA or gDNA.

Original methodology: Using reference gene primer amplification, nucleated cell counts were estimated. Only in-frame clones appear in the TCRdb table, and some are missing; sequencing was by immunoSEQ multiplex PCR. The D gene and trimming were derived from the DNA, and the V and J assignments and clone size from that table. The sample has tens of thousands of clones, over 75% seen once; the top ten hold approximately 6.8%. The TCR comes from a man aged 65 to 79 with acute or convalescent COVID-19. The sample comprised peripheral blood. The chain is built from TRBV12-5 and TRBJ2-3; 7 positions agree with TRBD2. The CDR3, as DNA: TGTGCTAGTGGTTTGGTATTCGAGGGAGGGCGGGCAGATACGCAGTATTTT. Its translation is CASGLVFEGGRADTQYF.